This is a list of T cell receptor beta chains from one sample in a study of T-cell reconstitution after alpha-beta-depleted transplantation in children. Each CDR3 protein gets one entry after TCRdb re-called the PCR reads with MiXCR. This table holds approximately 510,000 distinct CDR3 sequences, around 20% found once. The specimen comprised PBMCs from the stem cell graft donor, sampled from the stem cell graft. The receptors shown here come from a human donor who donated a stem cell graft to a child with acute lymphoblastic leukemia. Both conserved end residues are part of each CDR3. D genes are given only for firm matches. Some rows have no size entry. The others give once, few or many, or a class for an expanded clone.

abundance: many; v_gene: TRBV5-1; d_gene: TRBD2; j_gene: TRBJ2-3; CDR3nt: TGCGCCAGCAGCTTGTTCAGCGGGATTACAGATACGCAGTATTTT; CDR3aa: CASSLFSGITDTQYF
abundance: NA; v_gene: TRBV28; d_gene: TRBD2; j_gene: TRBJ2-5; CDR3nt: TGTGCCGGAAACGGGGGGGGAAGCGGGGAGACCCAGTACTTC; CDR3aa: CAGNGGGSGETQYF
abundance: NA; v_gene: TRBV4-3; d_gene: TRBD1; j_gene: TRBJ2-2; CDR3nt: TGCGCCAGCAGCCAAGGGACAGGGGGGGTCGGGGAGCTGTTTTTT; CDR3aa: CASSQGTGGVGELFF
abundance: few; v_gene: TRBV24-1; d_gene: TRBD1; j_gene: TRBJ1-4; CDR3nt: TGTGCCACCAGTGGCCCGGGACAGGGGAATGAAAAACTGTTTTTT; CDR3aa: CATSGPGQGNEKLFF
abundance: NA; v_gene: TRBV20-1; d_gene: TRBD1; j_gene: TRBJ2-5; CDR3nt: TGCAGTGCTCGACAGGGGGAGACCCAGTACTTC; CDR3aa: CSARQGETQYF
abundance: few; v_gene: TRBV10-3; d_gene: TRBD1; j_gene: TRBJ1-1; CDR3nt: TGTGCCATCAGCCGACAGGGTGACCCTGAAGCTTTCTTT; CDR3aa: CAISRQGDPEAFF
abundance: NA; v_gene: TRBV12-3/TRBV12-4; d_gene: NA; j_gene: TRBJ2-3; CDR3nt: TGTGCCAGCAGTGACCAGTCTGATACGCAGTATTTT; CDR3aa: CASSDQSDTQYF
abundance: few; v_gene: TRBV20-1; d_gene: NA; j_gene: TRBJ1-1; CDR3nt: TGCAGTGCCCCGAGTACCGACGGATTCAGGAACACTGAAGCTTTCTTT; CDR3aa: CSAPSTDGFRNTEAFF
abundance: NA; v_gene: TRBV20-1; d_gene: TRBD1; j_gene: TRBJ2-1; CDR3nt: TGCAGCCCCCTAGACAGGGGGCGGCATGAGCAGTTCTTC; CDR3aa: CSPLDRGRHEQFF
abundance: few; v_gene: TRBV5-5; d_gene: NA; j_gene: TRBJ2-2; CDR3nt: TGTGCCAGCAGCGAACTGCCAGCGTCGAACACCGGGGAGCTGTTTTTT; CDR3aa: CASSELPASNTGELFF
abundance: few; v_gene: TRBV5-6; d_gene: NA; j_gene: TRBJ1-6; CDR3nt: TGTGCCAGCAGCTTGGGAGTCGCTGGGAGTTACAATTCACCCCTCCACTTT; CDR3aa: CASSLGVAGSYNSPLHF
abundance: few; v_gene: TRBV29-1; d_gene: TRBD2; j_gene: TRBJ2-1; CDR3nt: TGCAGCGTTGATGAAGCGGGAGGGTTTCCGCCGTTCTTC; CDR3aa: CSVDEAGGFPPFF
abundance: few; v_gene: TRBV29-1; d_gene: NA; j_gene: TRBJ2-1; CDR3nt: TGCAGCACCGGGGGTAGCTCCTACAATGAGCAGTTCTTC; CDR3aa: CSTGGSSYNEQFF
abundance: NA; v_gene: TRBV3-1; d_gene: NA; j_gene: TRBJ2-1; CDR3nt: TGTGCCAGCAGCCAAGTAGTCGGCTACAATGAGCAGTTCTTC; CDR3aa: CASSQVVGYNEQFF
abundance: NA; v_gene: TRBV13; d_gene: TRBD1; j_gene: TRBJ2-3; CDR3nt: TGTGCCAGCAGCTTAAGCCGGGACAGGTACACAGATACGCAGTATTTT; CDR3aa: CASSLSRDRYTDTQYF
abundance: NA; v_gene: TRBV5-1; d_gene: NA; j_gene: TRBJ2-3; CDR3nt: TGCGCCAGCAGCTTGGCCGGTACAACCGGCGGGAATACGCAGTATTTT; CDR3aa: CASSLAGTTGGNTQYF
abundance: NA; v_gene: TRBV5-1; d_gene: NA; j_gene: TRBJ1-2; CDR3nt: TGCGCCAGCAAGGCACGGGATTCTAACTATGGCTACACCTTC; CDR3aa: CASKARDSNYGYTF
abundance: many; v_gene: TRBV7-9; d_gene: TRBD2; j_gene: TRBJ2-3; CDR3nt: TGTGCCAGCAGCCCTGGACTAGCGGGAGTCGCAGATACGCAGTATTTT; CDR3aa: CASSPGLAGVADTQYF
abundance: NA; v_gene: TRBV6-1; d_gene: TRBD1; j_gene: TRBJ1-5; CDR3nt: TGTGCCAGCAGTGATGGGACAGAGAATCAGCCCCAGCATTTT; CDR3aa: CASSDGTENQPQHF
abundance: few; v_gene: TRBV10-3; d_gene: NA; j_gene: TRBJ2-5; CDR3nt: TGTGCCATCAGTGATCCCACTTGGGAGACCCAGTACTTC; CDR3aa: CAISDPTWETQYF
abundance: few; v_gene: TRBV20-1; d_gene: NA; j_gene: TRBJ1-2; CDR3nt: TGCAGTGCCTGGGGTTCCGAGACTAGGAACTATGGCTACACCTTC; CDR3aa: CSAWGSETRNYGYTF
abundance: NA; v_gene: TRBV11-1; d_gene: TRBD2; j_gene: TRBJ2-1; CDR3nt: TGTGCCAGCAGCCCCGAGACTAGCGGGAGGATCGATGAGCAGTTCTTC; CDR3aa: CASSPETSGRIDEQFF
abundance: few; v_gene: TRBV18; d_gene: TRBD1; j_gene: TRBJ1-1; CDR3nt: TGTGCCAGCTCACCAACCGGGACAGGGACGGGTACTGAAGCTTTCTTT; CDR3aa: CASSPTGTGTGTEAFF
abundance: few; v_gene: TRBV4-1; d_gene: TRBD2; j_gene: TRBJ2-1; CDR3nt: TGCGCCAGCAGCCAAGATCAGGGGACTAGCGGGATTCGGCAGTTCTTC; CDR3aa: CASSQDQGTSGIRQFF
abundance: NA; v_gene: TRBV6-5; d_gene: NA; j_gene: TRBJ1-2; CDR3nt: TGTGCCAGCAGTTTAAGCCGGGGACCGGGAGGTCACTCCACCTTC; CDR3aa: CASSLSRGPGGHSTF
abundance: many; v_gene: TRBV20-1; d_gene: TRBD1; j_gene: TRBJ1-5; CDR3nt: TGCAGTGCTAGGGGACAGGGAAATCAGCCCCAGCATTTT; CDR3aa: CSARGQGNQPQHF
abundance: few; v_gene: TRBV20-1; d_gene: TRBD2; j_gene: TRBJ2-1; CDR3nt: TGCAGTGCTAGAGATCTTCTAGCGGGAGCCCGGAATGAGCAGTTCTTC; CDR3aa: CSARDLLAGARNEQFF
abundance: few; v_gene: TRBV7-9; d_gene: NA; j_gene: TRBJ2-3; CDR3nt: TGTGCCAGCAGCTCCCTTAGCGGAACTAGCACAGATACGCAGTATTTT; CDR3aa: CASSSLSGTSTDTQYF
abundance: few; v_gene: TRBV5-1; d_gene: NA; j_gene: TRBJ2-1; CDR3nt: TGCGCCAGCAGCTTAGACGAGGATGAGCAGTTCTTC; CDR3aa: CASSLDEDEQFF
abundance: few; v_gene: TRBV27; d_gene: NA; j_gene: TRBJ2-3; CDR3nt: TGTGCCAGCAGTTTAATACAGCTCACAGATACGCAGTATTTT; CDR3aa: CASSLIQLTDTQYF
abundance: NA; v_gene: TRBV5-1; d_gene: TRBD2; j_gene: TRBJ2-1; CDR3nt: TGCGCCAGCAGCTCGATCCTAGCGGGGGCCTACAATGAGCAGTTCTTC; CDR3aa: CASSSILAGAYNEQFF
abundance: NA; v_gene: TRBV29-1; d_gene: NA; j_gene: TRBJ2-7; CDR3nt: TGCAGCGTTGAAGATCCCAACGGCTACGAGCAGTACTTC; CDR3aa: CSVEDPNGYEQYF
abundance: NA; v_gene: TRBV7-9; d_gene: NA; j_gene: TRBJ1-1; CDR3nt: TGTGCCAGCAGCTTATCCAGGGTTGAAGCTTTCTTT; CDR3aa: CASSLSRVEAFF
abundance: NA; v_gene: TRBV9; d_gene: TRBD2; j_gene: TRBJ2-1; CDR3nt: TGTGCCAGCAGCGTAGAGCCTAGCGGGAGTCTCTATGAGCAGTTCTTC; CDR3aa: CASSVEPSGSLYEQFF
abundance: once; v_gene: TRBV12-3/TRBV12-4; d_gene: NA; j_gene: TRBJ1-5; CDR3nt: TGTGCCATCTGTCCAAATAGGTGGACGGGGACTCTCAATCAGCCCCAGCATTTT; CDR3aa: CAICPNRWTGTLNQPQHF
abundance: NA; v_gene: TRBV7-3; d_gene: TRBD2; j_gene: TRBJ2-1; CDR3nt: TGTGCCAGCAGCTTAATGGGGGGGAGTGAGCAGTTCTTC; CDR3aa: CASSLMGGSEQFF
abundance: few; v_gene: TRBV4-1; d_gene: TRBD2; j_gene: TRBJ2-7; CDR3nt: TGCGCCAGCAGCCAAGAACCGGGACTAGCGAGCTACGAGCAGTACTTC; CDR3aa: CASSQEPGLASYEQYF
abundance: NA; v_gene: TRBV7-3; d_gene: NA; j_gene: TRBJ2-3; CDR3nt: TGTGCCAGCAGCTTAACTTTTAGCACAGATACGCAGTATTTT; CDR3aa: CASSLTFSTDTQYF
abundance: few; v_gene: TRBV7-6; d_gene: NA; j_gene: TRBJ2-3; CDR3nt: TGTGCCAGCAGCCCCCTGGAGAGGGGAGCAGATACGCAGTATTTT; CDR3aa: CASSPLERGADTQYF
abundance: few; v_gene: TRBV29-1; d_gene: TRBD2; j_gene: TRBJ2-3; CDR3nt: TGCAGCGTTCTGGGGGGGGTCCTAGCGTTCCGCACAGATACGCAGTATTTT; CDR3aa: CSVLGGVLAFRTDTQYF
abundance: NA; v_gene: TRBV6-5; d_gene: NA; j_gene: TRBJ2-7; CDR3nt: TGTGCCAGCAGTTACTCGTCAGCCTCCTACGAGCAGTACTTC; CDR3aa: CASSYSSASYEQYF
abundance: few; v_gene: TRBV5-1; d_gene: TRBD1; j_gene: TRBJ1-2; CDR3nt: TGCGCCAGCAGCTCCGGGACAGGGGACTCTGGCTACACCTTC; CDR3aa: CASSSGTGDSGYTF